The 22 T cell receptor beta chains listed next were all sequenced from one sample in a study of blood T cells in healthy people across ages (dated by TCRdb to between 2014 and 2016). Library prep was done by 5' RACE. TCRdb shows the sequencer as Illumina HiSeq 2500. The second PCR ran for roughly 7 to 11 cycles and used a J-beta primer mix along with a sample-barcoded 5' primer. TCRdb ran its own pipeline on the public reads, namely fastp trimming at Q25 and MiXCR clone calling, and kept in-frame beta chains. Every distinct CDR3 protein forms one entry, paired with its most common genes and DNA. This sample holds 650,000 to 700,000 distinct CDR3 sequences; over 40% were observed only once. The biggest ten clones account for 13% of the sample. The sequenced sample consisted of blood. The receptors here all came from a woman of 80 years or more in good health.

The chain employs TRBV25-1 and TRBJ2-2, with D uncertain. Trimming took off 6 bases at V and 3 bases at J, with 14 bases between the two ends. CDR1 and CDR2 from the germline V gene are MGHDK and SYGVNS. This CDR3 has 15 residues. CDR3 sequence: CASSALAPYTGELFF. The CDR3 bases are TGTGCCAGCAGCGCCCTGGCGCCCTACACCGGGGAGCTGTTTTTT.

This clonotype has a count of ten or more. It may be a read error: a sequence one base away is much more abundant. This chain joins TRBV7-9 and TRBJ2-5, with D unresolved. CDR1 and CDR2 (germline): SEHNR, FQNEAQ (reference sequence). This CDR3 spans 12 amino acids. Trimming left V 0 bases short and J 11 bases short, with 10 bases between. The CDR3 spells CASSLARIEQYF. Written as DNA, the CDR3 is TGTGCCAGCAGCTTAGCGCGGATTGAGCAGTACTTC. The complete variable domain, with remaining parts taken from reference TRBV7-9 and TRBJ2-5, reads DTGVSQNPRHKITKRGQNVTFRCDPISEHNRLYWYRQTLGQGPEFLTYFQNEAQLEKSRLLSDRFSAERPKGSFSTLEIQRTEQGDSAMYLCASSLARIEQYFGPGTRLLVL.

This clonotype appeared many times. The chain has TRBV6-6 and TRBJ2-3; no firm D call. CDR1 and CDR2 (germline): MNHNY, SVGAGI (reference sequence). The CDR3 is made up of 16 amino acids. Trimming stripped 6 bases from V and 2 bases from J, with 18 bases between. CDR3 DNA: TGTGCCAGCAGCACCTACGGCCTAAAGTTCACAGATACGCAGTATTTT. As protein: CASSTYGLKFTDTQYF.

This clonotype came up many times. This rearrangement joins TRBV20-1 to TRBJ2-5; no definite D call. The CDR3 length is 15 residues. Trimming cost V 5 bases and J 2 bases, with 18 bases left between them. Germline V gene lookup returns CDR1 DFQATT and CDR2 SNEGSKA (reference sequence). The CDR3 sequence: CSARRPLTLQETQYF. For the CDR3, the DNA is TGCAGTGCTCGGCGGCCTCTCACCCTTCAAGAGACCCAGTACTTC.

This clonotype showed up many times. V usage is TRBV15 and J usage is TRBJ2-1, with D unresolved. V lost 5 bases and J lost 0, with 11 bases in between. The CDR3 is 15 amino acids. Germline lookup yields CDR1 LNHNV and CDR2 YYDKDF (reference sequence). The CDR3 sequence: CATSSGRNSYNEQFF. The DNA for the CDR3 is TGTGCCACCAGCTCGGGCCGAAACTCCTACAATGAGCAGTTCTTC. The full variable domain, with the rest looked up from reference TRBV15 and TRBJ2-1, is DAMVIQNPRYQVTQFGKPVTLSCSQTLNHNVMYWYQQKSSQAPKLLFHYYDKDFNNEADTPDNFQSRRPNTSFCFLDIRSPGLGDTAMYLCATSSGRNSYNEQFFGPGTRLTVL.

Regarding this clonotype: This may come from a read error, since a much larger clone is one base off. This chain joins TRBV24-1 and TRBJ2-3; D is possibly TRBD2 (6 bases). The germline V gene has CDR1 KGHDR and CDR2 SFDVKD. Trimming stripped 4 bases from V and 3 bases from J, with 13 bases between. The CDR3 loop spans 15 amino acids. The CDR3 here is CATSEAEGRTDTQYF. For the CDR3, the DNA is TGTGCCACCAGTGAGGCGGAGGGACGGACAGATACGCAGTATTTT.

This clonotype was recorded a few times. The V and J genes are TRBV6-1 and TRBJ1-2; D may be TRBD1 (5 bases). This CDR3 region has 14 residues. Germline-derived CDR1 and CDR2 are MNHNS and SASEGT. Trimming left V 1 base short and J 4 bases short, with 10 bases between. The CDR3 is CASSEGGSLYGYTF. CDR3 DNA: TGTGCCAGCAGTGAAGGGGGGAGTCTCTATGGCTACACCTTC.

This chain joins TRBV4-2 and TRBJ1-1; no clear D gene. Germline lookup yields CDR1 LGHNA and CDR2 YNFKEQ. Deletions cut 0 bases from V and 5 bases from J, with 13 bases between. The CDR3 runs to 15 residues. The CDR3 loop is CASSQEEGVWTEAFF. The CDR3 nucleotides are TGTGCCAGCAGCCAAGAGGAAGGAGTGTGGACTGAAGCTTTCTTT.

V and J are TRBV29-1 and TRBJ2-2; 7 bases map to TRBD1. Germline-derived CDR1 and CDR2 are SQVTM and ANQGSEA. The J segment lost 1 base and the V segment lost 6 bases, leaving 2 bases of the junction unmatched. The CDR3 is 13 amino acids. The CDR3 is CSVHRGNTGELFF. The CDR3 region has the DNA TGCAGCGTCCACAGGGGGAACACCGGGGAGCTGTTTTTT.

A few counts support this clonotype. It may be a read error: a sequence one base away is much more abundant. The chain carries TRBV7-3 and TRBJ2-1; 9 nucleotides agree with TRBD2. Germline CDR1 and CDR2: SGHTA and FQGTGA. This CDR3 has 14 residues. Trimming took 5 bases from V and 12 from J; bases not matched to a gene: 11. DNA for the CDR3: TGTGCCAGCAGCATGGGACTAGCTTCCCATGGGCAGTTCTTC. Amino acids: CASSMGLASHGQFF.

This clonotype was seen repeatedly, ten times or more. This sequence joins TRBV4-1 and TRBJ2-3; no clear D. Trimming took 0 bases from V and 1 from J, leaving 8 bases between them. This CDR3 contains 15 residues. CDR1 and CDR2 from the germline V gene are MGHRA and YSYEKL. CDR3 residues: CASSQDRTGTDTQYF. The CDR3 DNA is TGCGCCAGCAGCCAAGATCGTACCGGCACAGATACGCAGTATTTT.

The V call is TRBV20-1, the J call TRBJ2-5; TRBD1 aligns across 7 bases. The CDR3 totals 15 residues. Per germline, CDR1 DFQATT and CDR2 SNEGSKA (reference sequence). V lost 3 bases, J lost 4 bases, and 11 bases stayed unmatched. CDR3 residues: CSARPLTGSGETQYF. Here the CDR3 DNA reads TGCAGTGCTAGGCCGTTGACAGGGTCGGGAGAGACCCAGTACTTC.

The rearrangement joins TRBV27 to TRBJ2-3, with 7 bases lining up with TRBD2. Germline V gene lookup returns CDR1 MNHEY and CDR2 SMNVEV (reference sequence). This CDR3 is built from 14 residues. The V segment lost 5 bases and the J segment 1 base; nucleotides outside the gene matches: 3. The CDR3 protein is CASSREGRTDTQYF. For the CDR3, the DNA is TGTGCCAGCAGTAGGGAGGGCCGCACAGATACGCAGTATTTT.

In this sample, this clonotype turned up many times. The V and J genes are TRBV10-3 and TRBJ1-2; D call uncertain. CDR1 and CDR2 (germline): ENHRY, SYGVKD. This CDR3 has 17 residues. V was pared by 2 bases and J by 4 bases, with 20 bases between. For the CDR3, the DNA is TGTGCCATCAGTGAGGAGGCGACAAGCCCCGTGAGCTATGGCTACACCTTC. Protein: CAISEEATSPVSYGYTF.

J is TRBJ2-7 and V is TRBV3-1; D possibly uses TRBD1 or TRBD2 (5 bases each). The germline gives CDR1 LGHDT, CDR2 YNNKEL (reference sequence). The CDR3 consists of 15 residues. With 4 bases removed from V and 1 base from J, the gap between germline ends came to 14 bases. The CDR3 DNA is TGTGCCAGCAGCCCCTCCTCCGGGGCATCCTACGAGCAGTACTTC. This translates into CASSPSSGASYEQYF.

Note on this clonotype: One base away lies a much larger clone, so this may be a sequencing read error. The chain joins TRBV6-5 to TRBJ2-5, with D possibly being TRBD1 or TRBD2 (5 bases each). V was trimmed by 2 bases and J by 11 bases, leaving 15 bases between them. CDR3 length equals 13 residues. The germline CDR1 and CDR2 sequences are MNHEY and SVGAGI. In DNA, the CDR3 is TGTGCCAGCAGTTACGGGACCTTGGGGGAGCAGTACTTC. This gives the protein CASSYGTLGEQYF.

Ten or more counts support this clonotype. The rearrangement links TRBV6-2 or TRBV6-3 to TRBJ2-1; D ambiguous. Per germline, CDR1 MNHEY and CDR2 SVGEGT. The CDR3 spans 14 residues. V was pared by 7 bases and J by 3 bases, with 13 bases between. The CDR3 protein is CASNHSRIYNEQFF. The CDR3 DNA is TGTGCCAGCAACCATAGCAGGATCTACAATGAGCAGTTCTTC.

The sample holds a few counts of this clonotype. The gene calls are TRBV20-1 and TRBJ2-3, with D possibly matching TRBD1 (5 bases). This CDR3 has 15 amino acids. Germline V gene lookup returns CDR1 DFQATT and CDR2 SNEGSKA (reference sequence). Trimming removed 5 bases from V and 3 bases from J, with 18 bases in between. The CDR3 sequence is CSADSPRGATDTQYF. CDR3 coding DNA: TGCAGTGCTGACTCTCCTAGGGGCGCTACAGATACGCAGTATTTT.

This clonotype came up a few times. This clone may be a read error of a much larger clone one base away. The chain couples TRBV6-5 to TRBJ1-2; D gene uncertain. CDR3 length equals 13 residues. CDR1 is MNHEY, CDR2 SVGAGI, per germline. The V end lost 6 bases, the J end lost 4 bases, and 12 bases lay between the germline ends. CDR3 nucleotide sequence: TGTGCCAGCAGCGACGGACCGAGCTATGGCTACACCTTC. It specifies CASSDGPSYGYTF.

This clonotype has only a few counts. This chain links TRBV5-1 with TRBJ1-2; D gene unclear. CDR1 and CDR2 (germline): SGHRS, YFSETQ. The CDR3 extends over 14 amino acids. V was cut by 0 bases and J by 4 bases, with 10 bases left in between. CDR3 nucleotide sequence: TGCGCCAGCAGCTTGGTAGGCCAGCTCTATGGCTACACCTTC. It yields the protein CASSLVGQLYGYTF.

This clonotype was observed a handful of times. V is TRBV5-1 and J is TRBJ2-2, with no clear D. The germline V gene encodes CDR1 SGHRS and CDR2 YFSETQ. This CDR3 is 15 amino acids long. V dropped 0 bases and J dropped 5 bases, with 11 bases sitting between them. The CDR3 region is CASSLGIQSTGELFF. CDR3 sequence (DNA): TGCGCCAGCAGCTTGGGGATCCAGTCAACCGGGGAGCTGTTTTTT.

This clonotype was detected ten times or more. The chain couples TRBV5-1 to TRBJ2-5; TRBD1 is a possible D gene (5 bases). This CDR3 is built from 12 residues. Trimming took 2 bases from V and 5 from J, leaving 7 bases between them. Looked up from germline, CDR1 is SGHRS and CDR2 is YFSETQ. CDR3 in amino acids: CASSFGAETQYF. CDR3 sequence (DNA): TGCGCCAGCAGCTTTGGGGCCGAGACCCAGTACTTC.